What follows are 18 T cell receptor beta chains derived from one specimen sequenced in a study of blood T cell repertoires in COVID-19. Using immunoSEQ multiplex PCR, the repertoire was profiled, and TCRdb retains in-frame clones only, with some absent. In the table there are 25,000 to 35,000 clones, around 85% of which are singletons. Source material: peripheral blood. The receptors shown here come from a human donor in a cohort sampled during active COVID-19.

The chain couples TRBV2 to TRBJ2-7; D not certain. This CDR3 comprises 12 residues. Trimming took 8 bases from V and 7 from J, leaving 15 bases between them. Germline V gene sequence: CDR1 SNHLY, CDR2 FYNNEI. The CDR3 DNA reads TGTGCCAGCCAAAACGCGGTACGGGAGCAGTACTTC. It is translated as CASQNAVREQYF.

V and J are TRBV19 and TRBJ1-5; unclear D gene. Germline-derived CDR1 and CDR2 are LNHDA and SQIVND (reference sequence). This CDR3 spans 15 amino acids. With 6 bases removed from V and 1 base from J, the gap between germline ends came to 13 bases. For the CDR3, the DNA is TGTGCCAGTAGGACTACTCAGGCGAGCAATCAGCCCCAGCATTTT. It specifies CASRTTQASNQPQHF.

This clone was counted once. Here the CDR3 DNA reads TGTGCCATCAGTGCAGTGGGGGGTGAGGCCCATGAGCAGTTCTTC. Translating gives CAISAVGGEAHEQFF. The V and J genes are TRBV10-3 and TRBJ2-1; D perhaps matches TRBD2 (6 bases). V was trimmed by 4 bases and J by 8 bases, leaving 18 bases between them. The CDR3 covers 15 residues. Germline V gene lookup returns CDR1 ENHRY and CDR2 SYGVKD.

V usage is TRBV19 and J usage is TRBJ1-5; D unclear. The CDR3 covers 16 residues. V lost 4 bases, J lost 2 bases, and 15 bases lay in between. Looked up from germline, CDR1 is LNHDA and CDR2 is SQIVND (reference sequence). DNA of the CDR3: TGTGCCAGTAGTAGCCCCCCCGGTCTTGGCAATCAGCCCCAGCATTTT. Protein: CASSSPPGLGNQPQHF.

The chain carries TRBV9 and TRBJ2-7; no definite D call. The V end lost 0 bases, the J end lost 4 bases, and 8 bases lay between the germline ends. The germline CDR1 and CDR2 sequences are SGDLS and YYNGEE. The CDR3 extends over 13 amino acids. The CDR3 DNA sequence: TGTGCCAGCAGCGTAGGACACGGATACGAGCAGTACTTC. Its translation: CASSVGHGYEQYF.

By share of the sample, this clone is medium-sized. The chain joins TRBV11-2 to TRBJ2-2, with D hard to call. Per germline, CDR1 SGHAT and CDR2 FQNNGV. This CDR3 is 15 amino acids long. V dropped 1 base and J dropped 4 bases, with 10 bases sitting between them. CDR3 bases: TGTGCCAGCAGCTTAGGGTGGCAGGTCACCGGGGAGCTGTTTTTT. Encoded protein: CASSLGWQVTGELFF. The entire variable domain, with the rest obtained from reference TRBV11-2 and TRBJ2-2, is as follows: EAGVAQSPRYKIIEKRQSVAFWCNPISGHATLYWYQQILGQGPKLLIQFQNNGVVDDSQLPKDRFSAERLKGVDSTLKIQPAKLEDSAVYLCASSLGWQVTGELFFGEGSRLTVL.

A single count supports this clone. The chain recombines TRBV19 with TRBJ2-3; TRBD1 matches at 9 bases. This CDR3 has 13 amino acids. Germline V CDR1 and CDR2: LNHDA, SQIVND (reference sequence). The ends lost 10 bases at V and 0 bases at J; junction bases unmatched: 2. The CDR3: CATGTGSTDTQYF. For the CDR3, the DNA is TGTGCCACCGGGACAGGGAGCACAGATACGCAGTATTTT.

The J gene is TRBJ1-1, the V gene TRBV5-1; the match to TRBD1 covers 7 bases. V shed 4 bases and J 0 bases; nucleotides not matched to a gene: 9. The CDR3 is made up of 16 amino acids. In germline, CDR1 is SGHRS, CDR2 YFSETQ. This CDR3 reads CASSPRDSYMNTEAFF. In DNA, the CDR3 is TGCGCCAGCAGCCCCCGGGACAGCTACATGAACACTGAAGCTTTCTTT. The complete variable domain, with remaining parts taken from reference TRBV5-1 and TRBJ1-1, reads KAGVTQTPRYLIKTRGQQVTLSCSPISGHRSVSWYQQTPGQGLQFLFEYFSETQRNKGNFPGRFSGRQFSNSRSEMNVSTLELGDSALYLCASSPRDSYMNTEAFFGQGTRLTVV.

This sequence joins TRBV10-2 and TRBJ2-5, with D maybe TRBD2 (7 bases). V lost 8 bases to trimming and J lost 5 bases, with 12 bases between them. The germline gives CDR1 WSHSY, CDR2 SAAADI. This CDR3 is 12 amino acids long. CDR3 region: CASGGGRETQYF. The CDR3 DNA reads as TGCGCCAGCGGGGGGGGCAGGGAGACCCAGTACTTC.

The chain carries TRBV30 and TRBJ2-5; TRBD2 aligns across 9 bases. Germline CDR1 reads GTSNPN; CDR2 reads SVGIG (reference sequence). V trimming: 2 bases; J trimming: 3 bases; junction bases outside the gene matches: 7. This CDR3 region has 15 residues. CDR3 sequence reads: CAWSFQRGAEETQYF. CDR3 nucleotide sequence: TGTGCCTGGAGTTTTCAGCGGGGGGCAGAAGAGACCCAGTACTTC.

V is TRBV7-9 and J is TRBJ1-1; no clear D. The length of the CDR3 is 14 residues. Trimming cost V 2 bases and J 3 bases, with 10 bases left between them. CDR1 and CDR2 (germline): SEHNR, FQNEAQ (reference sequence). Here the CDR3 reads CASSLNSFDTEAFF. CDR3 in DNA: TGTGCCAGCAGCTTAAACAGTTTCGACACTGAAGCTTTCTTT.

The chain is built from TRBV11-2 and TRBJ2-1; 7 bases map to TRBD2. The V gene's germline CDR1 is SGHAT and CDR2 FQNNGV. The CDR3 has 15 amino acids. Trimming cost V 4 bases and J 7 bases; bases outside gene matches: 10. Written as DNA, the CDR3 is TGTGCCAGCAGCTCTACCGGGACCGGGAGGAATGAGCAGTTCTTC. Translating it yields CASSSTGTGRNEQFF.

V gene TRBV5-1 combines with J gene TRBJ1-1; 9 nucleotides agree with TRBD1. V shed 4 bases and J 4 bases; nucleotides not matched to a gene: 8. This CDR3 has 15 amino acids. Germline V gene data show CDR1 as SGHRS and CDR2 as YFSETQ. CDR3 in amino acids: CASSVLGQGGTEAFF. The CDR3, as DNA: TGCGCCAGCAGCGTTCTGGGACAGGGAGGCACTGAAGCTTTCTTT.

The chain carries TRBV5-1 and TRBJ2-1, with 10 positions matching TRBD1. The CDR3 is 16 residues long. Trimming cost V 2 bases and J 10 bases; bases outside gene matches: 12. Germline CDR1 SGHRS, CDR2 YFSETQ. CDR3 amino acids: CASSLAIRTGGPEQFF. The CDR3 DNA is TGCGCCAGCAGCTTAGCTATCAGGACAGGGGGACCAGAGCAGTTCTTC.

This clone is labeled medium-sized. The genes are TRBV27 and TRBJ2-7; D is unclear. V was shortened by 6 bases and J by 5 bases, with 20 bases between the two germline ends. The CDR3 length is 15 residues. Germline V gene data show CDR1 as MNHEY and CDR2 as SMNVEV (reference sequence). CDR3 region: CASSHTGSEFHEQYF. The CDR3 bases are TGTGCCAGCAGCCATACCGGGTCAGAATTCCACGAGCAGTACTTC.

This clone was observed a few times. The chain joins TRBV6-5 to TRBJ2-7, with TRBD2 matching over 7 bases. Looked up from germline, CDR1 is MNHEY and CDR2 is SVGAGI. The CDR3 is 14 residues long. J was trimmed by 2 bases and V by 0 bases; bases with no gene match: 1. The CDR3 sequence is CASSYSGGTYEQYF. The DNA for the CDR3 is TGTGCCAGCAGTTACTCGGGGGGGACCTACGAGCAGTACTTC.

V gene TRBV7-2 combines with J gene TRBJ1-6, with 8 bases that match TRBD1. This CDR3 comprises 15 residues. The J segment lost 7 bases and the V segment lost 3 bases, leaving 5 bases of the junction unmatched. Germline CDR1 and CDR2: SGHTA and FQGNSA. The CDR3 DNA reads as TGTGCCAGCAGCTTCCAACAGGGGGTGAATTCACCCCTCCACTTT. Residues: CASSFQQGVNSPLHF. The complete variable domain, with remaining parts taken from reference TRBV7-2 and TRBJ1-6, reads GAGVSQSPSNKVTEKGKDVELRCDPISGHTALYWYRQSLGQGLEFLIYFQGNSAPDKSGLPSDRFSAERTGGSVSTLTIQRTQQEDSAVYLCASSFQQGVNSPLHFGNGTRLTVT.

This chain's CDR3 is CASSLIGAGSSYEQYF. CDR3 coding DNA: TGTGCCAGCAGTTTAATTGGGGCAGGTAGCTCCTACGAGCAGTACTTC. V and J are TRBV27 and TRBJ2-7, with a tentative D call TRBD1 (5 bases). Germline V gene sequence: CDR1 MNHEY, CDR2 SMNVEV (reference sequence). The CDR3 extends over 16 amino acids. The V end was cut by 2 bases, the J end by 0 bases, with 14 bases between.